The 29 T cell receptor beta chains in this list originate from one sample, sequenced in a study of CD8+ T cells in alopecia areata. The treatment here: oral pan-JAK inhibitor, 5-10 mg twice daily. RNA, once extracted, was reverse transcribed into cDNA for use as the sequencing template. TCRdb keeps only in-frame clones here, not all; method: immunoSEQ multiplex PCR. The data show about 190,000 clones, with about 60% seen just once and over 0.55% held by the top ten. The sample in question was CD4+ T cells sorted from blood, obtained at week 4, from a patient treated with tofacitinib. Receptors originate from a human donor with alopecia areata.

The gene calls are TRBV29-1 and TRBJ2-5, with 14 nucleotides matching TRBD2. CDR1 is SQVTM, CDR2 ANQGSEA, per germline. There are 13 residues in the CDR3. J lost 8 bases, V lost 7 bases, and 6 bases had no gene match. CDR3: CSARGTSGSTQYF. The CDR3 coding sequence is TGCAGCGCCCGCGGGACTAGCGGGAGCACCCAGTACTTC.

This rearrangement joins TRBV29-1 to TRBJ2-1; D is perhaps TRBD1 (5 bases). The germline V and J ends were trimmed by 3 bases and 7 bases, with 13 bases remaining between them. Per germline, CDR1 SQVTM and CDR2 ANQGSEA. The CDR3 runs to 13 residues. As DNA, the CDR3 is TGCAGCGTTGATAGGACACCCACTAATGAGCAGTTCTTC. It encodes CSVDRTPTNEQFF.

The J gene is TRBJ1-5, the V gene TRBV2, with 8 nucleotides matching TRBD1. Germline trimming cut 1 base from V and 5 bases from J; bases unmatched to any gene: 4. CDR3 length equals 15 residues. The germline V gene has CDR1 SNHLY and CDR2 FYNNEI. The CDR3 sequence: CASSEGGQVYQPQHF. The DNA for the CDR3 is TGTGCCAGCAGTGAAGGGGGACAGGTCTATCAGCCCCAGCATTTT.

The J gene is TRBJ1-1, the V gene TRBV5-4, with 8 bases aligning to TRBD1. There are 15 residues in the CDR3. Germline V gene data show CDR1 as SGHNT and CDR2 as YYREEE (reference sequence). With V trimmed by 4 bases and J by 4 bases, 9 bases remained unmatched. Written as DNA, the CDR3 is TGTGCCAGCAGCAGACCAGGGGGCGAGGGCACTGAAGCTTTCTTT. Translated, it gives CASSRPGGEGTEAFF.

Regarding this clone: The same CDR3 is also encoded by other DNA sequences in this sample. The rearrangement uses TRBV13 and TRBJ2-3; D is undetermined. The CDR3 spans 13 residues. In germline, CDR1 is PRHDT, CDR2 FYEKMQ (reference sequence). Trimming removed 4 bases at V and 2 bases at J, with 7 bases between. CDR3 DNA: TGTGCCAGCAGCTCGACCCTCACAGATACGCAGTATTTT. This encodes CASSSTLTDTQYF.

The sample holds a few counts of this clone. The chain has TRBV29-1 and TRBJ2-3; 9 bases line up with TRBD1. Germline V gene sequence: CDR1 SQVTM, CDR2 ANQGSEA. V dropped 5 bases and J dropped 4; count of bases not matched to a gene: 10. The CDR3 is made up of 15 amino acids. CDR3 residues: CSVIGTGMGPDTQYF. DNA for the CDR3: TGCAGCGTTATAGGGACAGGGATGGGCCCAGATACGCAGTATTTT.

The CDR3 loop reads CAWSPGHRGGTDTQYF. CDR3 bases: TGTGCCTGGAGTCCAGGTCACAGGGGAGGCACAGATACGCAGTATTTT. J is TRBJ2-3 and V is TRBV30, with 7 bases fitting TRBD1. This CDR3 has 16 residues. Germline assignment: CDR1 GTSNPN and CDR2 SVGIG (reference sequence). The V and J ends lost 2 bases and 1 base, in that order; junction bases with no gene match: 9.

V gene TRBV7-9 combines with J gene TRBJ1-5; D is possibly TRBD1 (5 bases). V was trimmed by 5 bases and J by 3 bases, leaving 14 bases between them. Germline V gene lookup returns CDR1 SEHNR and CDR2 FQNEAQ (reference sequence). This CDR3 contains 15 residues. The CDR3 sequence is CASSRVGGYNQPQHF. In DNA, the CDR3 is TGTGCCAGCAGCCGCGTCGGGGGGTACAATCAGCCCCAGCATTTT.

In this sample, this clone turned up a few times. The J gene is TRBJ1-1, the V gene TRBV29-1; 9 bases map to TRBD1. The CDR3 is made up of 13 amino acids. CDR1 is SQVTM, CDR2 ANQGSEA, per germline. V dropped 6 bases and J dropped 1; count of bases not matched to a gene: 3. CDR3 region: CSVADRGNTEAFF. The DNA of the CDR3 is TGCAGCGTCGCGGACAGGGGGAACACTGAAGCTTTCTTT. The complete variable domain, with remaining parts taken from reference TRBV29-1 and TRBJ1-1, reads SAVISQKPSRDICQRGTSLTIQCQVDSQVTMMFWYRQQPGQSLTLIATANQGSEATYESGFVIDKFPISRPNLTFSTLTVSNMSPEDSSIYLCSVADRGNTEAFFGQGTRLTVV.

The CDR3 region has the DNA TGTGCCAGTAGCAGGTCGGGCGGATCGAATCAGCCCCAGCATTTT. Residues: CASSRSGGSNQPQHF. The chain employs TRBV19 and TRBJ1-5; D gene ambiguous. Germline lookup yields CDR1 LNHDA and CDR2 SQIVND (reference sequence). The V gene lost 6 bases and the J gene lost 4 bases, with 16 bases spanning the gap. This CDR3 has 15 residues.

This CDR3 reads CSAIQGRTEAFF. The CDR3 DNA reads as TGCAGCGCCATCCAGGGGAGGACTGAAGCTTTCTTT. The chain combines TRBV29-1 with TRBJ1-1, with a tentative D call TRBD1 (6 bases). The ends were cut back, 7 bases at V and 5 bases at J, with 14 bases in the middle. The length of the CDR3 is 12 residues. Germline V CDR1 and CDR2: SQVTM, ANQGSEA.

The chain uses TRBV27 and TRBJ2-7; 7 positions agree with TRBD1. CDR3 length: 13 residues. With 5 bases clipped from V and 3 bases from J, the junction kept 4 bases outside the gene matches. Germline CDR1 MNHEY, CDR2 SMNVEV (reference sequence). The CDR3 reads CASSLGQIYEQYF. Written as DNA, the CDR3 is TGTGCCAGCAGTCTGGGACAGATCTACGAGCAGTACTTC.

The table lists this clone with a few counts. The V call is TRBV10-3, the J call TRBJ2-7, with a weak D call TRBD1 (6 bases). Germline loops: CDR1 ENHRY, CDR2 SYGVKD. CDR3 length: 13 amino acids. Trimming took off 8 bases at V and 6 bases at J, with 17 bases between the two ends. The CDR3 bases are TGTGCCATCCGCCCAGGACAGCCCGTCGAGCAGTACTTC. Amino acids: CAIRPGQPVEQYF.

The J gene is TRBJ2-5, the V gene TRBV5-1; the D is unclear. This CDR3 spans 13 amino acids. CDR1 is SGHRS, CDR2 YFSETQ, per germline. Trimming removed 3 bases from V and 1 base from J, with 7 bases in between. The CDR3 sequence is CASSSSLQETQYF. The DNA of the CDR3 is TGCGCCAGCAGCTCTTCCCTCCAAGAGACCCAGTACTTC. The whole variable domain, remainder taken from reference TRBV5-1 and TRBJ2-5, is KAGVTQTPRYLIKTRGQQVTLSCSPISGHRSVSWYQQTPGQGLQFLFEYFSETQRNKGNFPGRFSGRQFSNSRSEMNVSTLELGDSALYLCASSSSLQETQYFGPGTRLLVL.

The chain links TRBV2 to TRBJ2-7, with D uncertain. V gave up 8 bases and J gave up 6 bases, with 11 bases separating them. Germline values: CDR1 SNHLY, CDR2 FYNNEI. This CDR3 spans 11 amino acids. The CDR3 DNA follows: TGTGCCAGCTGTTTCGCCGTCGAGCAGTACTTC. Translation: CASCFAVEQYF.

In regard to this clone: This sample includes further DNA sequences coding for the same CDR3. V usage is TRBV29-1 and J usage is TRBJ2-2, with 8 nucleotides matching TRBD1. Germline trimming cut 6 bases from V and 6 bases from J; bases unmatched to any gene: 6. The V gene's germline CDR1 is SQVTM and CDR2 ANQGSEA. This CDR3 spans 13 amino acids. CDR3 protein: CSVDGQGAGELFF. Here the CDR3 DNA reads TGCAGCGTAGACGGACAGGGCGCCGGGGAGCTGTTTTTT.

V and J are TRBV5-1 and TRBJ2-7, with D maybe TRBD2 (6 bases). The V gene lost 3 bases and the J gene lost 3 bases, with 13 bases spanning the gap. The CDR3 has 14 residues. Germline assignment: CDR1 SGHRS and CDR2 YFSETQ. The DNA of the CDR3 is TGCGCCAGCAGCTGGGCCGGGACTGGCTACGAGCAGTACTTC. Translating it yields CASSWAGTGYEQYF.

There are a few counts of this clone. This CDR3 is CASSQVNEKLFF. Here the CDR3 DNA reads TGTGCCAGCAGCCAAGTGAATGAAAAACTGTTTTTT. This chain joins TRBV14 and TRBJ1-4; D unclear. Per the germline V gene, CDR1 is SGHDN and CDR2 is FVKESK. The CDR3 runs to 12 residues. Trimming left V 1 base short and J 5 bases short, with 2 bases between.

The V call is TRBV19, the J call TRBJ2-1; maybe TRBD1 (5 bases). This CDR3 comprises 16 residues. Germline V lookup: CDR1 LNHDA, CDR2 SQIVND (reference sequence). With 3 bases removed from V and 5 bases from J, the gap between germline ends came to 17 bases. DNA of the CDR3: TGTGCCAGTAGTATCCGTACAGGCCTTGAGAACAATGAGCAGTTCTTC. Amino acids: CASSIRTGLENNEQFF. Using reference TRBV19 and TRBJ2-1 for the parts outside the CDR3, the full variable domain is DGGITQSPKYLFRKEGQNVTLSCEQNLNHDAMYWYRQDPGQGLRLIYYSQIVNDFQKGDIAEGYSVSREKKESFPLTVTSAQKNPTAFYLCASSIRTGLENNEQFFGPGTRLTVL.

This chain uses TRBV7-2 with TRBJ2-2; 8 positions agree with TRBD1. J gave up 5 bases and V 6 bases, and 8 bases lay outside the gene matches. The germline V gene has CDR1 SGHTA and CDR2 FQGNSA. The CDR3 runs 15 residues. The CDR3 reads CASRFGTGLTGELFF. CDR3 sequence (DNA): TGTGCCAGCAGATTCGGGACAGGTTTGACCGGGGAGCTGTTTTTT.

This clone was detected only a few times. The CDR3, as DNA: TGTGCCAGCAGCTTGTACGGGGAGGAGACAGATACGCAGTATTTT. Residues: CASSLYGEETDTQYF. This sequence joins TRBV5-6 and TRBJ2-3; perhaps TRBD2 as D (6 bases). The CDR3 totals 15 residues. V lost 1 base to trimming and J lost 3 bases, with 12 bases between them. Germline V lookup: CDR1 SGHDT, CDR2 YYEEEE.

This clone was seen a handful of times. The chain links TRBV6-1 to TRBJ1-2; D is perhaps TRBD1 (5 bases). The CDR3 consists of 13 residues. The V end lost 5 bases, the J end lost 3 bases, and 10 bases lay between the germline ends. Germline CDR1 is MNHNS and CDR2 is SASEGT. The CDR3 region is CASSRQLDYGYTF. CDR3 bases: TGTGCCAGCAGTCGACAGTTAGACTATGGCTACACCTTC.

The chain joins TRBV28 to TRBJ2-1, with 12 bases identical to TRBD2. The CDR3 is 14 amino acids. Looked up from germline, CDR1 is MDHEN and CDR2 is SYDVKM. V was clipped by 8 bases and J by 8 bases; unmatched bases: 7. CDR3 sequence: CASQTSGSVDEQFF. CDR3 in DNA: TGTGCCAGCCAGACTAGCGGGAGTGTAGATGAGCAGTTCTTC.

This clone was picked up a small number of times. The chain carries TRBV2 and TRBJ1-1; 7 bases line up with TRBD1. This CDR3 has 14 residues. With V trimmed by 5 bases and J by 4 bases, 7 bases remained unmatched. The germline gives CDR1 SNHLY, CDR2 FYNNEI. CDR3 in DNA: TGTGCCAGCAGTTGGGACAGTTTTTCCACTGAAGCTTTCTTT. Protein product: CASSWDSFSTEAFF.

The V gene is TRBV5-1, the J gene TRBJ2-3; 9 nucleotides match TRBD1. The junction had 5 bases not matched to a gene; V was cut back by 5 bases and J by 1 base. CDR1 is SGHRS and CDR2 is YFSETQ in the germline V gene. The CDR3 contains 15 residues. In nucleotides, the CDR3 is TGCGCCAGCAGGTGGACAGGGGCGGGCACAGATACGCAGTATTTT. Its translation: CASRWTGAGTDTQYF.

The chain combines TRBV30 with TRBJ2-1; 12 positions match TRBD2. Germline V gene sequence: CDR1 GTSNPN, CDR2 SVGIG (reference sequence). This CDR3 spans 15 amino acids. V was clipped by 0 bases and J by 5 bases; unmatched bases: 2. As DNA, the CDR3 is TGTGCCTGGAGTGTACCTAGCGGGAGGGACAATGAGCAGTTCTTC. This encodes CAWSVPSGRDNEQFF.

The V call is TRBV7-2, the J call TRBJ2-1; D possibly matches TRBD1 or TRBD2 (5 bases each). The CDR3 has 15 amino acids. V gave up 5 bases and J gave up 2 bases, with 13 bases separating them. Germline V gives CDR1 SGHTA, CDR2 FQGNSA. CDR3 region: CASSPPGRTYNEQFF. The CDR3 DNA is TGTGCCAGCAGCCCCCCGGGACGGACCTACAATGAGCAGTTCTTC.

The genes are TRBV7-2 and TRBJ2-3; no definite D call. CDR1 and CDR2 from the germline V gene are SGHTA and FQGNSA. The V end lost 6 bases, the J end lost 0 bases, and 13 bases lay between the germline ends. The CDR3 loop spans 15 amino acids. In nucleotides, the CDR3 is TGTGCCAGCAGTCTAGTCGGCCCTAGCACAGATACGCAGTATTTT. Its translation: CASSLVGPSTDTQYF. Together with reference TRBV7-2 and TRBJ2-3, the CDR3 gives the full variable domain: GAGVSQSPSNKVTEKGKDVELRCDPISGHTALYWYRQSLGQGLEFLIYFQGNSAPDKSGLPSDRFSAERTGGSVSTLTIQRTQQEDSAVYLCASSLVGPSTDTQYFGPGTRLTVL.

Only a few counts were recorded for this clone. This chain uses TRBV2 with TRBJ2-5; D may correspond to TRBD1 or TRBD2 (5 bases each). Germline V gene sequence: CDR1 SNHLY, CDR2 FYNNEI. The ends were cut back, 7 bases at V and 1 base at J, with 7 bases in the middle. CDR3 length equals 12 residues. Here the CDR3 reads CASKGPQETQYF. In DNA form, the CDR3 reads TGTGCCAGCAAGGGACCCCAAGAGACCCAGTACTTC.